This T cell receptor beta chain derives from a study of OX40 agonist ivuxolimab in advanced cancers. Germline CDR1 is MNHEY and CDR2 is SVGAGI. The CDR3 has 12 amino acids. Trimming removed 2 bases from V and 7 bases from J, with 6 bases in between. TCRdb keeps only in-frame clones here, not all; method: immunoSEQ multiplex PCR. The sample carries more than 65,000 clones, roughly 90% recorded once. Specimen: CD4+ or CD8+ T cells sorted from blood, collected in a trial of the OX40 agonist ivuxolimab. The TCR sequence derives from an adult with an advanced solid tumor such as melanoma, head and neck, liver or kidney cancer. V gene TRBV6-5 combines with J gene TRBJ2-1; no clear D. The CDR3 region is CASSYGLNEQFF. CDR3 nucleotides: TGTGCCAGCAGTTACGGGTTGAATGAGCAGTTCTTC.